The clone carrying this TCR beta chain occurred a few times. Its specificity is unknown. The data belong to a study of CD8 T cells in ankylosing spondylitis. The study's findings and limits: Clones linked to disease were reported to show significant enrichment in matched ankylosing spondylitis synovial fluid. There was a TCR beta motif, made of eight highly homologous variants, that appeared characteristic of ankylosing spondylitis blood. The disease-linked clones had a CD8+ phenotype and low blood frequencies.

TCR beta libraries were made by quantitative 5'-RACE with molecular barcodes. TCRdb reprocessed the 5' RACE reads via MiXCR and lists one record per CDR3 protein. The sample contains roughly 220,000 distinct CDR3 sequences, approximately 10% of which appear only once. V was shortened by 4 bases and J by 7 bases, with 16 bases between the two germline ends. The CDR3 spans 14 residues. Per germline, CDR1 DFQATT and CDR2 SNEGSKA (reference sequence). This chain links TRBV20-1 with TRBJ2-2; D may be TRBD1 or TRBD2 (6 bases each). Sample: blood, either unsorted or a sorted T cell fraction (not recorded which). The source is a male donor with ankylosing spondylitis or in good health (not recorded which). The CDR3 region is CSAMGGQGYGELFF. DNA of the CDR3: TGCAGTGCTATGGGGGGCCAGGGTTACGGGGAGCTGTTTTTT.